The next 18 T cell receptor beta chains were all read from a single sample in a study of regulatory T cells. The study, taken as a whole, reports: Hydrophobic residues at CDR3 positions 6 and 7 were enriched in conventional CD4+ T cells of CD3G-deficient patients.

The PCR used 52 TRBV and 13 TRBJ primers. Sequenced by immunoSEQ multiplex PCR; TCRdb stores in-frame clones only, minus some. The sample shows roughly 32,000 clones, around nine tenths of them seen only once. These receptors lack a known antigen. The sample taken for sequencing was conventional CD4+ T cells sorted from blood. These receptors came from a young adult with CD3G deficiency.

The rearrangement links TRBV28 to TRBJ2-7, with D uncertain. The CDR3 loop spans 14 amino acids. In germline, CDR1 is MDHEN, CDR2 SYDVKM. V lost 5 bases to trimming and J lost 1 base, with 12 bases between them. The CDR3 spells CASSRPFESYEQYF. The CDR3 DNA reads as TGTGCCAGCAGTCGGCCGTTTGAATCCTACGAGCAGTACTTC.

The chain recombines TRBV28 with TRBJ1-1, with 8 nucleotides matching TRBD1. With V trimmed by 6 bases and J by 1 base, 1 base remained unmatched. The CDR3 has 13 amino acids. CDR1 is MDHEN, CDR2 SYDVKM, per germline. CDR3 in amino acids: CASRGQENTEAFF. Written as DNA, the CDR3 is TGTGCCAGCAGGGGACAGGAGAACACTGAAGCTTTCTTT.

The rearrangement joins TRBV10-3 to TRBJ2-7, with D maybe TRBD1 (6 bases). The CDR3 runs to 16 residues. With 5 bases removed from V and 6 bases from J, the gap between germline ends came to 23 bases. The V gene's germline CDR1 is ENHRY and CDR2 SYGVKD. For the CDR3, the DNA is TGTGCCATCAGTAAAAGGGGGTTCGGTTTTGAGGGCGAGCAGTACTTC. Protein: CAISKRGFGFEGEQYF.

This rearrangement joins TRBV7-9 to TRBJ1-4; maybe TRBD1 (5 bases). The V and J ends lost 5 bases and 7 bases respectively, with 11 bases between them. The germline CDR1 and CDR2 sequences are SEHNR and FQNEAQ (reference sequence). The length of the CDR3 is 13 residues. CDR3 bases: TGTGCCAGCAGCCCCCGGGGCCGTGAAAAACTGTTTTTT. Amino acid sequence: CASSPRGREKLFF.

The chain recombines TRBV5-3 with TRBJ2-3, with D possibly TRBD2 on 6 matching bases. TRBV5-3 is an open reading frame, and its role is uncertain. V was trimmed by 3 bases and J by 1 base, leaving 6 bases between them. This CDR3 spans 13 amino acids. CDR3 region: CARSWDCTDTQYF. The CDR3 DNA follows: TGTGCCAGAAGCTGGGACTGCACAGATACGCAGTATTTT.

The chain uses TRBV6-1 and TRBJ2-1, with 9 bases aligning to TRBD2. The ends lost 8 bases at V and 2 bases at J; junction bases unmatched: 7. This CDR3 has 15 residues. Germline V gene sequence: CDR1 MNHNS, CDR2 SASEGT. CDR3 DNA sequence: TGTGCCAGCCGAGAAGCGGGAGGTACCTACAATGAGCAGTTCTTC. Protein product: CASREAGGTYNEQFF.

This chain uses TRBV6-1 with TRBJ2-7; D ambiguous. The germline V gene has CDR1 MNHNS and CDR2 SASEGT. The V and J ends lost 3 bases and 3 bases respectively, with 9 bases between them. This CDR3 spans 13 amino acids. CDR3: CASSDGPSYEQYF. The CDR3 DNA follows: TGTGCCAGCAGTGATGGGCCGAGCTACGAGCAGTACTTC.

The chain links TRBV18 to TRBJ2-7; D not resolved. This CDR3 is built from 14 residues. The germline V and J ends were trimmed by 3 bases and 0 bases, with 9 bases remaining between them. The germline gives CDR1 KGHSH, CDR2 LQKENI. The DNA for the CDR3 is TGTGCCAGCTCACCGGACCGAGGCTCCTACGAGCAGTACTTC. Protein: CASSPDRGSYEQYF. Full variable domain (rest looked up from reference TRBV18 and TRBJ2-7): NAGVMQNPRHLVRRRGQEARLRCSPMKGHSHVYWYRQLPEEGLKFMVYLQKENIIDESGMPKERFSAEFPKEGPSILRIQQVVRGDSAAYFCASSPDRGSYEQYFGPGTRLTVT.

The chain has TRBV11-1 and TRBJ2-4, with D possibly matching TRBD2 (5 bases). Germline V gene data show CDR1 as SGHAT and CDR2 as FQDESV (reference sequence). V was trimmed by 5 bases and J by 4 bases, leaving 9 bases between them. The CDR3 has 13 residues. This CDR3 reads CASSLDSKNIQYF. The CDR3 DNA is TGTGCCAGCAGCCTGGACTCGAAAAACATTCAGTACTTC.

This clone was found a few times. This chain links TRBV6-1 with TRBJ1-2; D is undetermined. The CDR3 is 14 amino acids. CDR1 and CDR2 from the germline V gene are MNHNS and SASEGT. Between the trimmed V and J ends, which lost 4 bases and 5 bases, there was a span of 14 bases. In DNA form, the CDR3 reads TGTGCCAGCAGTGGAACCACGGGCGCGTATGGCTACACCTTC. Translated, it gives CASSGTTGAYGYTF.

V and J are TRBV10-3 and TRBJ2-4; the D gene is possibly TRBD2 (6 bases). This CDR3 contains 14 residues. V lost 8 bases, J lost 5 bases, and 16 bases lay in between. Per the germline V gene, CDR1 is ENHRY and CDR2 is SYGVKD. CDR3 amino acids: CAIGGRGGENIQYF. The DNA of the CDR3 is TGTGCCATCGGGGGTAGGGGAGGAGAAAACATTCAGTACTTC.

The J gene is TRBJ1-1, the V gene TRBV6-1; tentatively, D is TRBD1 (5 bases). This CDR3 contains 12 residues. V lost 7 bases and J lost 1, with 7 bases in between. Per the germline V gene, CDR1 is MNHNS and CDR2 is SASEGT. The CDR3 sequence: CASKDRNTEAFF. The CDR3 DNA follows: TGTGCCAGCAAAGACAGGAACACTGAAGCTTTCTTT.

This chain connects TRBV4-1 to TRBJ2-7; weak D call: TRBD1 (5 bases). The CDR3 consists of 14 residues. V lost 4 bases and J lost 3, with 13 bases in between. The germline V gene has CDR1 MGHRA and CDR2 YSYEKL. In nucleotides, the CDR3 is TGCGCCAGCAGCCTATTTGCAGGGAACTACGAGCAGTACTTC. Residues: CASSLFAGNYEQYF.

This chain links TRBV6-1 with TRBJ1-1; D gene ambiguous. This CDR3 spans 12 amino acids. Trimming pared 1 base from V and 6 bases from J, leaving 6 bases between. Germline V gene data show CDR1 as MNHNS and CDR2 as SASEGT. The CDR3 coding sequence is TGTGCCAGCAGTGAAGTTGTATCTGAAGCTTTCTTT. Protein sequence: CASSEVVSEAFF.

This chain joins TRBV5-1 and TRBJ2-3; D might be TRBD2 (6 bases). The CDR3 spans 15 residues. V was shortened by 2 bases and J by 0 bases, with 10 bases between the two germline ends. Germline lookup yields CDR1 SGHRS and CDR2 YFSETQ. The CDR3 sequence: CASSFGGLSTDTQYF. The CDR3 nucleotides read TGCGCCAGCAGCTTTGGGGGACTGAGCACAGATACGCAGTATTTT.

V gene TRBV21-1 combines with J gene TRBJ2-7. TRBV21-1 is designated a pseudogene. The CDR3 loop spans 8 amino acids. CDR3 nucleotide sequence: TGTGCCACCTACGAGCAGTACTTC. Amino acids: CATYEQYF.

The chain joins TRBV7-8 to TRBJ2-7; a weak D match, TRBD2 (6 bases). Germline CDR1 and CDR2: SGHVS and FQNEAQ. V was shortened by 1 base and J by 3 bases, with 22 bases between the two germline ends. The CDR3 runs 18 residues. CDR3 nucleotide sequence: TGTGCCAGCAGCTTAGGGCATGTTGGGGGGTCTTTCGACTACGAGCAGTACTTC. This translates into CASSLGHVGGSFDYEQYF.

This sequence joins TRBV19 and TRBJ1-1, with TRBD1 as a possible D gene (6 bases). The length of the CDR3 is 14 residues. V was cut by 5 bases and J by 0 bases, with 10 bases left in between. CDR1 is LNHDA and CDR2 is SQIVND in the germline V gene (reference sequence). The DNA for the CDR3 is TGTGCCAGTAGTGACAGGCGGATGAACACTGAAGCTTTCTTT. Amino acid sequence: CASSDRRMNTEAFF.